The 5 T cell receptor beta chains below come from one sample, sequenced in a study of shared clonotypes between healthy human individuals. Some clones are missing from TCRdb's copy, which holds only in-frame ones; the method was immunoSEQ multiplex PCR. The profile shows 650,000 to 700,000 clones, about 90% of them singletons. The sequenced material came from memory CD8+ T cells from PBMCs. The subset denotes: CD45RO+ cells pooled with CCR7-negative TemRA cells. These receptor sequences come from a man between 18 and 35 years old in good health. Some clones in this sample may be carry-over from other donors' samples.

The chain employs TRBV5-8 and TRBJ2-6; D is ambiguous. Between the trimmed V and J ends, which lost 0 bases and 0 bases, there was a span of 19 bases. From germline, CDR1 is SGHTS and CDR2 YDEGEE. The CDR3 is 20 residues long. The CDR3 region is CASSLAPFTQINSGANVLTF. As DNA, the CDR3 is TGTGCCAGCAGCTTGGCACCTTTTACCCAGATAAACTCTGGGGCCAACGTCCTGACTTTC.

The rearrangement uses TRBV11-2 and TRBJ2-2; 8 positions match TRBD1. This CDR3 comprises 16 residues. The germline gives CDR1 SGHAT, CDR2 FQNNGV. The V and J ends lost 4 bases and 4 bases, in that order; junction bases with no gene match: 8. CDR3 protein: CASSSDRGFSTGELFF. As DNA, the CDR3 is TGTGCCAGCAGCTCCGACAGGGGATTTTCCACCGGGGAGCTGTTTTTT.

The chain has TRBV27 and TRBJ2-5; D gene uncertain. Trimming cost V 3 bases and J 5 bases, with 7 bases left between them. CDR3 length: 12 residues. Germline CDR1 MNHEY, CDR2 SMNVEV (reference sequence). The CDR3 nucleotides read TGTGCCAGCAGTTTTGTTGGCGAGACCCAGTACTTC. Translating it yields CASSFVGETQYF.

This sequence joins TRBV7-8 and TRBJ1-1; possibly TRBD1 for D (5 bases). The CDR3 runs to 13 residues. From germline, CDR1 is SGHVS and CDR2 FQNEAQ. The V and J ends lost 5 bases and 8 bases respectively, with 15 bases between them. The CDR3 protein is CASSRDRSIEAFF. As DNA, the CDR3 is TGTGCCAGCAGCAGAGACAGATCGATCGAAGCTTTCTTT. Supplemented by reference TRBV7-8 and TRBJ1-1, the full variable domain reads GAGVSQSPRYKVAKRGQDVALRCDPISGHVSLFWYQQALGQGPEFLTYFQNEAQLDKSGLPSDRFFAERPEGSVSTLKIQRTQQEDSAVYLCASSRDRSIEAFFGQGTRLTVV.

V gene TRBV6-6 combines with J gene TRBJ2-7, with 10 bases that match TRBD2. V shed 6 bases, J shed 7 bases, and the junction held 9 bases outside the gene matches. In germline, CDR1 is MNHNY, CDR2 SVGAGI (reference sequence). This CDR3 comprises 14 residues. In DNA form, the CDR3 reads TGTGCCAGCAGCCTAGCGGGGGCCGCGGGGGAGCAGTACTTC. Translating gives CASSLAGAAGEQYF.